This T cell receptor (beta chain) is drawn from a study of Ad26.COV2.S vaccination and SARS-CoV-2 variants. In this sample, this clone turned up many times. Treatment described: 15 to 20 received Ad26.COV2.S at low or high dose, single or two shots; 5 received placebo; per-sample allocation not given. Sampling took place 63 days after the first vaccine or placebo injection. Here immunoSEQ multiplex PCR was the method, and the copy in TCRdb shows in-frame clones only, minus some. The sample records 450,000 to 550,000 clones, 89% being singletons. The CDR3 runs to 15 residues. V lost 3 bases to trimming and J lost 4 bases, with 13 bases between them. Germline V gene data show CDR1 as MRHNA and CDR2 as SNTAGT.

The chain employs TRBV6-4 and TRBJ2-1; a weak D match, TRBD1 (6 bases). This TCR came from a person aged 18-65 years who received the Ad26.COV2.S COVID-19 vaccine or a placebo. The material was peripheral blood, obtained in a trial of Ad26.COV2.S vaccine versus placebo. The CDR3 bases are TGTGCCAGCAGTGAGGAACAGGGCCCTTACAATGAGCAGTTCTTC. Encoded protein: CASSEEQGPYNEQFF.